The clone carrying this T cell receptor beta chain was seen a single time. The sample is drawn from a study of blood T cell repertoires in COVID-19. About the research overall: The cDNA or gDNA used as material had been derived from T cells, B-cell-depleted T cells, or PBMCs.

This CDR3 is built from 15 residues. Looked up from germline, CDR1 is MNHEY and CDR2 is SMNVEV (reference sequence). V dropped 0 bases and J dropped 4 bases, with 11 bases sitting between them. In the authors' workflow: Using reference gene primer amplification, nucleated cell counts were estimated. Profiling relied on immunoSEQ multiplex PCR, and the TCRdb table lists in-frame clones only, not all of them. The V and J calls and clone size come from that table; D and trimming were worked out from the DNA. The sample consists of 200,000 or so clones, approximately 83% of them appearing once. This TCR was sampled from a human donor with active or convalescent COVID-19. The donor label of this sample is uncertain. The chain joins TRBV27 to TRBJ2-3; tentatively, D is TRBD2 (5 bases). The sequencing sample was made of peripheral blood. DNA for the CDR3: TGTGCCAGCAGTTTATCCCCCCCCGGGGCAGATACGCAGTATTTT. Protein: CASSLSPPGADTQYF.